The clone carrying this T cell receptor (beta chain) was detected a few times. Its antigen remains unknown. This specimen comes from a study of OX40 agonist ivuxolimab in advanced cancers. Using immunoSEQ multiplex PCR, the repertoire was profiled, and TCRdb retains in-frame clones only, with some absent. The top ten hold more than 9% of the sample, which has approximately 44,000 clones, about four fifths seen once. With 1 base removed from V and 4 bases from J, the gap between germline ends came to 9 bases. Germline assignment: CDR1 SGHRS and CDR2 YFSETQ. The CDR3 is 13 residues long. Findings of the study overall: Among patients with partial responses at 0.1-3.0 mg/kg, clonal expansion was among the lowest. Nonresponders, in some cases, also had low normalized T-cell clonal expansion.

This TCR came from an adult with an advanced solid tumor such as melanoma, head and neck, liver or kidney cancer. Sample: CD4+ or CD8+ T cells sorted from blood, taken in a trial of the OX40 agonist ivuxolimab. The chain joins TRBV5-1 to TRBJ2-7, with D possibly being TRBD2 (5 bases). CDR3 bases: TGCGCCAGCAGCTTGTCGCCGGGGTACGAGCAGTACTTC. Translation: CASSLSPGYEQYF.